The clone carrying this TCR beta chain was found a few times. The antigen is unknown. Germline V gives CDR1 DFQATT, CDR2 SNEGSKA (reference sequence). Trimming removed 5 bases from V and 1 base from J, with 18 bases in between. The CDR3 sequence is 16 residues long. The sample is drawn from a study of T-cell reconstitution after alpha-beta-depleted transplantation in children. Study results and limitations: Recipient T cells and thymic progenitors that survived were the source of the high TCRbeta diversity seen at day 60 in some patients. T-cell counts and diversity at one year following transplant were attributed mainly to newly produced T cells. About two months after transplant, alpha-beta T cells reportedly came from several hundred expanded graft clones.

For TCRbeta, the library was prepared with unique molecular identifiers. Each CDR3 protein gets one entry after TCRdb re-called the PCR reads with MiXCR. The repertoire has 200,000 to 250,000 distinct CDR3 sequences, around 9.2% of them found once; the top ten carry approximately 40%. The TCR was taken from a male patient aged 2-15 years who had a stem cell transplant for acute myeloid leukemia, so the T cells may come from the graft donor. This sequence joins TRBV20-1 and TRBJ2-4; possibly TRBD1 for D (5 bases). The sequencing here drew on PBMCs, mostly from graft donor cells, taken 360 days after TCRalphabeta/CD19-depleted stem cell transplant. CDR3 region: CSAPPQGQGAKNIQYF. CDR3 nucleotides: TGCAGTGCTCCCCCCCAGGGTCAAGGGGCCAAAAACATTCAGTACTTC.